This T cell receptor (beta chain) was sequenced for a study of T cells in narcolepsy. Study-level findings and limits: Comparing one patient's CSF and blood CD4+ clonotypes highlighted HCRT- and TRIB2-specific autoreactive clonotypes. No autoreactive T cell clone sequences appeared in some memory CD4+ repertoires.

This CDR3 comprises 14 residues. Germline values: CDR1 SNHLY, CDR2 FYNNEI. Trimming stripped 4 bases from V and 4 bases from J, with 13 bases between. In regard to this clone: Its antigen remains unidentified.

The assay was immunoSEQ multiplex PCR, and TCRdb's table has in-frame clones only and misses some. The profile shows 9,500 to 12,000 clones, 94% of them singletons. The receptor's source is a human donor with narcolepsy. Sequencing was carried out using CD45RA- memory CD4+ T cells from PBMCs. V and J are TRBV2 and TRBJ1-2; a possible D gene is TRBD1 (5 bases). In nucleotides, the CDR3 is TGTGCCAGCAGTGGGTCTGGCAGGGTCTATGGCTACACCTTC. Translation: CASSGSGRVYGYTF.